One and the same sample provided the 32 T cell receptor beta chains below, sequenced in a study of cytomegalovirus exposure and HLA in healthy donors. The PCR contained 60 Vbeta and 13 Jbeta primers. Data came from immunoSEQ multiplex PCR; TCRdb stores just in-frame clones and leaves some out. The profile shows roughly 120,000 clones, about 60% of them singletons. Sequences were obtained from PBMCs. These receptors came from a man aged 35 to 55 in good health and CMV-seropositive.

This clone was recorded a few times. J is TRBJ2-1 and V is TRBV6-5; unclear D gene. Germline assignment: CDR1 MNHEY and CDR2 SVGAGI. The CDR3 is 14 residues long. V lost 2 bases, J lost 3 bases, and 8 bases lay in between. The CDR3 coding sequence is TGTGCCAGCAGTTACCCTGGCAACTACAATGAGCAGTTCTTC. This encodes CASSYPGNYNEQFF.

DNA for the CDR3: TGTGCCAGCAGCTTTGACAGGGCGAACACTGAAGCTTTCTTT. This encodes CASSFDRANTEAFF. The chain recombines TRBV5-4 with TRBJ1-1, with 7 bases fitting TRBD1. CDR1 and CDR2 (germline): SGHNT, YYREEE (reference sequence). J lost 1 base, V lost 2 bases, and 2 bases had no gene match. CDR3 size: 14 residues.

The CDR3 loop reads CASRSASGRAEGQYF. CDR3 DNA sequence: TGTGCCAGCAGGTCCGCTAGCGGGAGGGCCGAAGGGCAGTACTTC. The chain carries TRBV28 and TRBJ2-7; 12 bases agree with TRBD2. CDR1 is MDHEN and CDR2 is SYDVKM in the germline V gene. V was pared by 6 bases and J by 9 bases, with 12 bases of the junction left unmatched. The CDR3 contains 15 residues.

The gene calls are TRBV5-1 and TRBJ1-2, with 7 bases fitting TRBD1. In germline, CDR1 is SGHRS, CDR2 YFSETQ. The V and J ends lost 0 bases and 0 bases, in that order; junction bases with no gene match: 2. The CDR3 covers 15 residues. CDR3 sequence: CASSLEGASNYGYTF. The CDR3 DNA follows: TGCGCCAGCAGCTTGGAGGGGGCCTCTAACTATGGCTACACCTTC.

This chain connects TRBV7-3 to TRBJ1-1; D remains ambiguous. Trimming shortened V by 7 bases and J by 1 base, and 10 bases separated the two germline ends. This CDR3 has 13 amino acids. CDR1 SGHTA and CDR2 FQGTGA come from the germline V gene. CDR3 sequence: CASTSGENTEAFF. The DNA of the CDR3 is TGTGCCAGCACCAGCGGGGAGAACACTGAAGCTTTCTTT. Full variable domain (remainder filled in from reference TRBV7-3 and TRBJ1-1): GAGVSQTPSNKVTEKGKYVELRCDPISGHTALYWYRQSLGQGPEFLIYFQGTGAADDSGLPNDRFFAVRPEGSVSTLKIQRTERGDSAVYLCASTSGENTEAFFGQGTRLTVV.

The DNA for the CDR3 is TGTGCCACCAGCTTTAGAACAGGGGTTAGAAATCAGCCCCAGCATTTT. Amino acid sequence: CATSFRTGVRNQPQHF. The chain combines TRBV15 with TRBJ1-5, with TRBD1 matching 7 bases. This CDR3 has 16 amino acids. V dropped 5 bases and J dropped 4; count of bases not matched to a gene: 11. CDR1 and CDR2 from the germline V gene are LNHNV and YYDKDF (reference sequence).

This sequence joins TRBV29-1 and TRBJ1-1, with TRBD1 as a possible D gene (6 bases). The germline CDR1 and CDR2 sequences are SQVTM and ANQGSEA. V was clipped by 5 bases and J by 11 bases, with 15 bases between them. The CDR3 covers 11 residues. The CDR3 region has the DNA TGCAGCGTTCCCACCCGGGACACCGCTTTCTTT. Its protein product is CSVPTRDTAFF.

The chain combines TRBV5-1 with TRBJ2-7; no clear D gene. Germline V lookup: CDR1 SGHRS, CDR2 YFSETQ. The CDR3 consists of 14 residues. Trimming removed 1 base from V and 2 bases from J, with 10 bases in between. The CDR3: CASSLLPGTYEQYF. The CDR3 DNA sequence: TGCGCCAGCAGCTTGCTCCCAGGCACCTACGAGCAGTACTTC.

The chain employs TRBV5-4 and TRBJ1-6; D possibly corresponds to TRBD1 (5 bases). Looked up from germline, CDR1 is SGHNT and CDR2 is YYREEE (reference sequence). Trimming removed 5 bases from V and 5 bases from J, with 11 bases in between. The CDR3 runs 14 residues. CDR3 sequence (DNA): TGTGCCAGCAGTTTTGACAGAAATAATTCACCCCTCCACTTT. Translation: CASSFDRNNSPLHF.

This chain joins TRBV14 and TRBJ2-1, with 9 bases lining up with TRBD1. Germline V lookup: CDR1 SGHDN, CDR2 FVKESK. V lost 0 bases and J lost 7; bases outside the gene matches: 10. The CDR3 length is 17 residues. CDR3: CASSQDLYSGQGNEQFF. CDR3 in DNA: TGTGCCAGCAGCCAAGATTTATATTCGGGACAGGGAAATGAGCAGTTCTTC.

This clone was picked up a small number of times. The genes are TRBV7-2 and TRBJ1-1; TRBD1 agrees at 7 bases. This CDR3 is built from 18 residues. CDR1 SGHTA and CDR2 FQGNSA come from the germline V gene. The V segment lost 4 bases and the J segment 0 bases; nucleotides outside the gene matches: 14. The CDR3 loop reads CASSSPTRDRLMNTEAFF. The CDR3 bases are TGTGCCAGCAGCTCGCCCACCCGGGACAGACTGATGAACACTGAAGCTTTCTTT.

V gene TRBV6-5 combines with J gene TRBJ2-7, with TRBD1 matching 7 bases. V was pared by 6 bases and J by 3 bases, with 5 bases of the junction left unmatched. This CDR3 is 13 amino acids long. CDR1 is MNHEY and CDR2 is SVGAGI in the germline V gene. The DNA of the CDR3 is TGTGCCAGCAGACTTGACAGGGACTACGAGCAGTACTTC. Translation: CASRLDRDYEQYF.

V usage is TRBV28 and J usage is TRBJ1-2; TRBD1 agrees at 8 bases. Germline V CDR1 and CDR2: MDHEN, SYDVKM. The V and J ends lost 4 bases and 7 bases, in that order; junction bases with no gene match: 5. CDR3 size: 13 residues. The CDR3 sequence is CASSSGQGGGYTF. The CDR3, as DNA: TGTGCCAGCAGTTCCGGACAGGGTGGTGGCTACACCTTC.

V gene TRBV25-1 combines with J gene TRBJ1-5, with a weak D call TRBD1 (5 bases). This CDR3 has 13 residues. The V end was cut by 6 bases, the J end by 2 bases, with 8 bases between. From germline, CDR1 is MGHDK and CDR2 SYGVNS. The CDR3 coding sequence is TGTGCCAGCAGCAGGGATCGCAATCAGCCCCAGCATTTT. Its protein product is CASSRDRNQPQHF.

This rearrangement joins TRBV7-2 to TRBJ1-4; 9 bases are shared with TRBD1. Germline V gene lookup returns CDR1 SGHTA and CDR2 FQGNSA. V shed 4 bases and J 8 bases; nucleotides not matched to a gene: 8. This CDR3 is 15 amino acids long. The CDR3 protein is CASSSPGQGREKLFF. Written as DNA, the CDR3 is TGTGCCAGCAGCTCCCCGGGACAGGGACGCGAAAAACTGTTTTTT.

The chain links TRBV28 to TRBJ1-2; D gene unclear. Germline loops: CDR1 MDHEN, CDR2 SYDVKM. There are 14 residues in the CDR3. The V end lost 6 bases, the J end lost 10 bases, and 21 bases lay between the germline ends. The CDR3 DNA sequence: TGTGCCAGCAGCTCCCCGTCGGCGGATGGTGTCTACACCTTC. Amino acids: CASSSPSADGVYTF.

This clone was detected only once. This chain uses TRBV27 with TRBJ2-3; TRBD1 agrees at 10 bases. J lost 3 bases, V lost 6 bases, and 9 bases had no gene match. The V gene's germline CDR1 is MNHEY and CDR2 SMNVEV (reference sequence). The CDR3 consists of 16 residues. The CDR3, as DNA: TGTGCCAGCAGATCAGACAGGGGGCTGGCGACAGATACGCAGTATTTT. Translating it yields CASRSDRGLATDTQYF.

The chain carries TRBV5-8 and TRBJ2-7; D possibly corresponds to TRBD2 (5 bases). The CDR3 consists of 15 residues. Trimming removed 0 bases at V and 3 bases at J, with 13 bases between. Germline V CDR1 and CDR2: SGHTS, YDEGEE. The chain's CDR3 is CASSLEASWSYEQYF. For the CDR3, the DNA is TGTGCCAGCAGCTTGGAGGCTAGCTGGAGCTACGAGCAGTACTTC.

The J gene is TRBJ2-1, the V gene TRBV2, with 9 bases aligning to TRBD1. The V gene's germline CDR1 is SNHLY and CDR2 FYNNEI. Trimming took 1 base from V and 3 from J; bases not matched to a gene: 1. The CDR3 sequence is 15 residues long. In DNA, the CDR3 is TGTGCCAGCAGTGAAGACAGGGGGCTCTACAATGAGCAGTTCTTC. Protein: CASSEDRGLYNEQFF.

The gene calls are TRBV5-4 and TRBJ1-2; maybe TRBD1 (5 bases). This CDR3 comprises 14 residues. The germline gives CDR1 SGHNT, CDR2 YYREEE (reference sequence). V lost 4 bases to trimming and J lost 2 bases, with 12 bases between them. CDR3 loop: CASSIPQANYGYTF. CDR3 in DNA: TGTGCCAGCAGCATTCCACAGGCAAACTATGGCTACACCTTC.

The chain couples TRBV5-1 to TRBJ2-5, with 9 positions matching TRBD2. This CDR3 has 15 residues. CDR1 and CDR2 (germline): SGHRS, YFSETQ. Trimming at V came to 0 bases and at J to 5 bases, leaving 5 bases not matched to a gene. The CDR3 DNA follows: TGCGCCAGCAGCTTGGGTCTAGCGGGGAGGGAGACCCAGTACTTC. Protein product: CASSLGLAGRETQYF.

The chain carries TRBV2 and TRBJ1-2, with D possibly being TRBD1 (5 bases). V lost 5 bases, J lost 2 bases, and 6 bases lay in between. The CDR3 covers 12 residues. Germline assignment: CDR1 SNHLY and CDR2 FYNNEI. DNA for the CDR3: TGTGCCAGCAGTCAGGGAAACTATGGCTACACCTTC. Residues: CASSQGNYGYTF.

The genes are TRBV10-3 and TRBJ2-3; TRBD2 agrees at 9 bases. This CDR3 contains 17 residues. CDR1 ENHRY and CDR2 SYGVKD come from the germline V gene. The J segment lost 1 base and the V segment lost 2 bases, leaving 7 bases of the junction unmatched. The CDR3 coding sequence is TGTGCCATCAGTGAGGATGGGACTAGCAGCCGCACAGATACGCAGTATTTT. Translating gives CAISEDGTSSRTDTQYF.

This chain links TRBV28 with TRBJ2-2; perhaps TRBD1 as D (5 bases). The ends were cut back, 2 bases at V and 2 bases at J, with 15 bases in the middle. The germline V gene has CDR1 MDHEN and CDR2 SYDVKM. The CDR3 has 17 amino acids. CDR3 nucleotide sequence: TGTGCCAGCAGTTTAATCCTGCAGGGTCCTAACACCGGGGAGCTGTTTTTT. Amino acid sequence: CASSLILQGPNTGELFF.

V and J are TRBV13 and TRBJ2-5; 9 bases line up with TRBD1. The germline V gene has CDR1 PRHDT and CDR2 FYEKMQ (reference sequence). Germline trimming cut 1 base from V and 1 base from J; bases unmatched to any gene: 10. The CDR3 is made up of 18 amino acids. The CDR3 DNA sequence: TGTGCCAGCAGCTTAGAGAGCTTAAAGACAGGGGGCCAAGAGACCCAGTACTTC. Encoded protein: CASSLESLKTGGQETQYF.

CDR3 loop: CASSPQGRDTEAFF. CDR3 in DNA: TGTGCCAGCTCACCACAGGGGAGGGATACTGAAGCTTTCTTT. The chain uses TRBV18 and TRBJ1-1; perhaps TRBD1 as D (5 bases). Germline values: CDR1 KGHSH, CDR2 LQKENI. V gave up 1 base and J gave up 5 bases, with 11 bases separating them. The CDR3 loop spans 14 amino acids.

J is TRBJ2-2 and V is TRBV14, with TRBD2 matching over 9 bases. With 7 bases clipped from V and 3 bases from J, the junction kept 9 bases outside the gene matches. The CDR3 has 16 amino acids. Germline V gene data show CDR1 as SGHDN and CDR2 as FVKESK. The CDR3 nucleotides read TGTGCCAGCACCCACTTGAGCGGGAGGCACACCGGGGAGCTGTTTTTT. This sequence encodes CASTHLSGRHTGELFF.

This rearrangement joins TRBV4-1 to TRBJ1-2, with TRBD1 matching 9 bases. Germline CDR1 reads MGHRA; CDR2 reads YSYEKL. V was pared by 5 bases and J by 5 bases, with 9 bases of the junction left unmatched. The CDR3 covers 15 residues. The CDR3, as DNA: TGCGCCAGCAGCTTCGACACCGGGACAGGGTATGGCTACACCTTC. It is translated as CASSFDTGTGYGYTF.

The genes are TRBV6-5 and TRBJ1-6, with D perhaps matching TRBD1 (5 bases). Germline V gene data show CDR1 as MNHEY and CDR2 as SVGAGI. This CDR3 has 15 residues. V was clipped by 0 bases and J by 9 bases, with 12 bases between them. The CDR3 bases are TGTGCCAGCAGTTACTCTGCAGGGTTTGGTTCACCCCTCCACTTT. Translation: CASSYSAGFGSPLHF.

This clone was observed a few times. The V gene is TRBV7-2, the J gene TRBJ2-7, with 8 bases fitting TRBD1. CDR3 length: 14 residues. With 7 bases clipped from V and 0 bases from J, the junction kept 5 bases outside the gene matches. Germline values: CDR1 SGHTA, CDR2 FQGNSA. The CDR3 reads CASIRDRTSYEQYF. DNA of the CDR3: TGTGCCAGCATCCGGGACAGGACCTCCTACGAGCAGTACTTC. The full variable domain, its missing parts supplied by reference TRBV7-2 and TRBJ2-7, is GAGVSQSPSNKVTEKGKDVELRCDPISGHTALYWYRQSLGQGLEFLIYFQGNSAPDKSGLPSDRFSAERTGGSVSTLTIQRTQQEDSAVYLCASIRDRTSYEQYFGPGTRLTVT.

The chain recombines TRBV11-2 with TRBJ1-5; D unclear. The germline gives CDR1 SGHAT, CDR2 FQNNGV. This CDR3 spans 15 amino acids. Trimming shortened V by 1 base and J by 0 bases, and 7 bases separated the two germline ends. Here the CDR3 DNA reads TGTGCCAGCAGCTTAGCCCTAGATAGCAATCAGCCCCAGCATTTT. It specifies CASSLALDSNQPQHF.

The CDR3, as DNA: TGTGCCAGCAGCTTAGTCTCTGAGTCGGACGAGCAGTACTTC. Its protein is CASSLVSESDEQYF. The rearrangement joins TRBV7-9 to TRBJ2-7; D unclear. The CDR3 spans 14 residues. Germline values: CDR1 SEHNR, CDR2 FQNEAQ (reference sequence). V dropped 1 base and J dropped 5 bases, with 12 bases sitting between them.